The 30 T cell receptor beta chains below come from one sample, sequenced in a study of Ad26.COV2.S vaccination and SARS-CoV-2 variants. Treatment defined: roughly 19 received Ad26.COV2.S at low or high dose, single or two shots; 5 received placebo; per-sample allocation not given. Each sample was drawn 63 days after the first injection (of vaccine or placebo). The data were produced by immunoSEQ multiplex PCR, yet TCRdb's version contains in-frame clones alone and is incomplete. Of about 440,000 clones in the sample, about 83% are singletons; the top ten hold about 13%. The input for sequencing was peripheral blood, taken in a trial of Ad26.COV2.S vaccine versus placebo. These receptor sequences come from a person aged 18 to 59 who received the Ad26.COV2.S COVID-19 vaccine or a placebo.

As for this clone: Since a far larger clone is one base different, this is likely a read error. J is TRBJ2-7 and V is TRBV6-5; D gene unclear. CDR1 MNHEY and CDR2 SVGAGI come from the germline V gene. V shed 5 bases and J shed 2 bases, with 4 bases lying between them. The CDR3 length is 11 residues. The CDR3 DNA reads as TGTGCCAGCAGTACCCCCTACGAGCAGTACTTC. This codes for CASSTPYEQYF.

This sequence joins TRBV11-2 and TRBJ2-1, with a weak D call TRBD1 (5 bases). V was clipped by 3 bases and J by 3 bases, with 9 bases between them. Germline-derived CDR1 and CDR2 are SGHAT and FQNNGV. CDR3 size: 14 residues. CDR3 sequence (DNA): TGTGCCAGCAGCTTCCAGGGTTACTACAATGAGCAGTTCTTC. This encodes CASSFQGYYNEQFF.

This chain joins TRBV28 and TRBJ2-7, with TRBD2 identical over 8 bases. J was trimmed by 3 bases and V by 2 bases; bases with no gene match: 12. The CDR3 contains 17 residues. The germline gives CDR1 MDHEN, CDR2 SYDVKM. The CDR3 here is CASSLPTAGTRNYEQYF. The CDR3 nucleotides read TGTGCCAGCAGTTTACCAACAGCCGGGACTAGAAACTACGAGCAGTACTTC.

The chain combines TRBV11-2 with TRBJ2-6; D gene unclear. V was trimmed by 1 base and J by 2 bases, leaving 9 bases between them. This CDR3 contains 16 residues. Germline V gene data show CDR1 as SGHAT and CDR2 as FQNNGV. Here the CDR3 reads CASSLALATGANVLTF. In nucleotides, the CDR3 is TGTGCCAGCAGCTTAGCCCTGGCAACTGGGGCCAACGTCCTGACTTTC.

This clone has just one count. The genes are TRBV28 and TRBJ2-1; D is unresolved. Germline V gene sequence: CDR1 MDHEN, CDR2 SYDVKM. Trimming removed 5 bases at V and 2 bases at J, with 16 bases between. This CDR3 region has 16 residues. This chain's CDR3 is CASSPPTRLTYNEQFF. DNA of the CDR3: TGTGCCAGCAGTCCCCCGACCAGGCTCACCTACAATGAGCAGTTCTTC.

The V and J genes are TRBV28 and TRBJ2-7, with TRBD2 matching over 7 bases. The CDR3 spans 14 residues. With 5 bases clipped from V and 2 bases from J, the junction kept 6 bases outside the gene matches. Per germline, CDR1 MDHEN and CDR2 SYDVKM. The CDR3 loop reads CASSPPSGPYEQYF. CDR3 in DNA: TGTGCCAGCAGTCCCCCTAGCGGACCCTACGAGCAGTACTTC.

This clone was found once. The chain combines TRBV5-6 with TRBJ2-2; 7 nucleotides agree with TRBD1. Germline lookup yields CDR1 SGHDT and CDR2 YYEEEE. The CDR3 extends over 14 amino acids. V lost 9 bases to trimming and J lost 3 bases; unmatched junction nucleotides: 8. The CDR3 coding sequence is TGTGCCACCCCACAGGGGCGGGACACCGGGGAGCTGTTTTTT. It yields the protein CATPQGRDTGELFF. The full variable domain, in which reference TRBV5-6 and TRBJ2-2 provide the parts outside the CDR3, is DAGVTQSPTHLIKTRGQQVTLRCSPKSGHDTVSWYQQALGQGPQFIFQYYEEEERQRGNFPDRFSGHQFPNYSSELNVNALLLGDSALYLCATPQGRDTGELFFGEGSRLTVL.

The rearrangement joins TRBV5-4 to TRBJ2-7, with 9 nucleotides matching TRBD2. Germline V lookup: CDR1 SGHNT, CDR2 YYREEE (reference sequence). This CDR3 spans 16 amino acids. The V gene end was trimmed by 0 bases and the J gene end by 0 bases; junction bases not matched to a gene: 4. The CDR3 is CASSLGSGRSSYEQYF. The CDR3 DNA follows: TGTGCCAGCAGCTTGGGGAGCGGGAGGAGCTCCTACGAGCAGTACTTC. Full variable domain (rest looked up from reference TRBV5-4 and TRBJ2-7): ETGVTQSPTHLIKTRGQQVTLRCSSQSGHNTVSWYQQALGQGPQFIFQYYREEENGRGNFPPRFSGLQFPNYSSELNVNALELDDSALYLCASSLGSGRSSYEQYFGPGTRLTVT.

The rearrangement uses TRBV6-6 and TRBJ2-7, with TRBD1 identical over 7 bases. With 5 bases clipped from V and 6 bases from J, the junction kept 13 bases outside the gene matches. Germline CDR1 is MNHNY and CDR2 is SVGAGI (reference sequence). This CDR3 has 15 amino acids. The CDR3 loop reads CASSLGGGSTSEQYF. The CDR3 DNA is TGTGCCAGCAGTCTAGGGGGCGGCTCTACGTCCGAGCAGTACTTC.

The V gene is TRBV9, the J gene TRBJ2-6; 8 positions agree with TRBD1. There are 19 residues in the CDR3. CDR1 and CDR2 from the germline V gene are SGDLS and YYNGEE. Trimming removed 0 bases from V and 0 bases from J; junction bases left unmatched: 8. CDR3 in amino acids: CASSVGRGQASSGANVLTF. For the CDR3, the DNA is TGTGCCAGCAGCGTAGGAAGGGGACAGGCTTCCTCTGGGGCCAACGTCCTGACTTTC.

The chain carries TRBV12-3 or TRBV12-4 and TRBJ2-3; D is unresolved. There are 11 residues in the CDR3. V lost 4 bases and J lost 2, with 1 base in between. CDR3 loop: CASSSTDTQYF. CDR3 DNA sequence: TGTGCCAGCAGTTCCACAGATACGCAGTATTTT.

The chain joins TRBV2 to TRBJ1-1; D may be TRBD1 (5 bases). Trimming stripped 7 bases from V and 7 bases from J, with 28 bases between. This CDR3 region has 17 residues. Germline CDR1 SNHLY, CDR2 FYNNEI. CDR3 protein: CASTSGSGHLFRVEAFF. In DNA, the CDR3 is TGTGCCAGCACTTCGGGATCAGGACATCTCTTTCGCGTTGAAGCTTTCTTT.

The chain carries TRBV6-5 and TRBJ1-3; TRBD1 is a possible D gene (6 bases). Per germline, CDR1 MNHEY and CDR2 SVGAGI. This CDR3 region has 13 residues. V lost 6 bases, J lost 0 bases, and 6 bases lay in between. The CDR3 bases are TGTGCCAGCAGGGACAGCTCTGGAAACACCATATATTTT. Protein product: CASRDSSGNTIYF.

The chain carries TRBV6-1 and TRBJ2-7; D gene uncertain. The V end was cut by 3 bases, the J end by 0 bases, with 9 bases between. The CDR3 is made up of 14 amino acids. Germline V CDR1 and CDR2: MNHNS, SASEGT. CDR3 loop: CASSDGLSSYEQYF. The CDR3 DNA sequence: TGTGCCAGCAGTGATGGCCTTAGCTCCTACGAGCAGTACTTC.

CDR3 nucleotides: TGTGCCATCTCCCCTCAGGGGGGCACGAAGGGAGCTTTCTTT. This translates into CAISPQGGTKGAFF. The V call is TRBV28, the J call TRBJ1-1, with 7 bases identical to TRBD1. Germline V CDR1 and CDR2: MDHEN, SYDVKM. With 10 bases clipped from V and 10 bases from J, the junction kept 18 bases outside the gene matches. This CDR3 is 14 amino acids long.

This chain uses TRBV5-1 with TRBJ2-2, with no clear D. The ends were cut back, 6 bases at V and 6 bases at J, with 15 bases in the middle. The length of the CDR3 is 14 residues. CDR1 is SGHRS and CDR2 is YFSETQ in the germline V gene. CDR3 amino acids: CASMAGVGSGELFF. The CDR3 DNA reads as TGCGCCAGCATGGCCGGCGTGGGGTCCGGGGAGCTGTTTTTT.

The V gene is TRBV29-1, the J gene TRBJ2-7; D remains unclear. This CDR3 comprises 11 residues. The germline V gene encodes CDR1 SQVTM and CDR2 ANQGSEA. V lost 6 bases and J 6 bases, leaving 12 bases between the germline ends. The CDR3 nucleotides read TGCAGCGTCGTAACTGTGACCGAGCAGTACTTC. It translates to CSVVTVTEQYF.

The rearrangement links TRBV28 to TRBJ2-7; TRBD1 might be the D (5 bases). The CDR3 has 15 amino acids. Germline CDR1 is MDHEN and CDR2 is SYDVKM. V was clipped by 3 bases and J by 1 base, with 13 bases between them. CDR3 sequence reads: CASSFSGKNSYEQYF. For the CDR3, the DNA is TGTGCCAGCAGTTTTTCAGGGAAAAATTCCTACGAGCAGTACTTC. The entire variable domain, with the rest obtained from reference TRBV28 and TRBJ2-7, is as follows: DVKVTQSSRYLVKRTGEKVFLECVQDMDHENMFWYRQDPGLGLRLIYFSYDVKMKEKGDIPEGYSVSREKKERFSLILESASTNQTSMYLCASSFSGKNSYEQYFGPGTRLTVT.

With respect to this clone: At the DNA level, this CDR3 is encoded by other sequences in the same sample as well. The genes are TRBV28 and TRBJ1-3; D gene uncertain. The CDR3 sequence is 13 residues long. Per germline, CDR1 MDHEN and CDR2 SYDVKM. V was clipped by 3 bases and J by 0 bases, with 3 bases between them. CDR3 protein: CASSLYSGNTIYF. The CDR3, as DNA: TGTGCCAGCAGTTTGTACTCTGGAAACACCATATATTTT.

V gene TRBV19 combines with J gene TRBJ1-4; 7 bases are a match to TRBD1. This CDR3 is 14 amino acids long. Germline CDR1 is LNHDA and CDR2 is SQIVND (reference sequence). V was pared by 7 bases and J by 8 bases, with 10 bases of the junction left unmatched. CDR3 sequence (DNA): TGTGCCAGTAACCCGACAGGGTTCAGGGAAAAACTGTTTTTT. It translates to CASNPTGFREKLFF. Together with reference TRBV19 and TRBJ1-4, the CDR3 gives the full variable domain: DGGITQSPKYLFRKEGQNVTLSCEQNLNHDAMYWYRQDPGQGLRLIYYSQIVNDFQKGDIAEGYSVSREKKESFPLTVTSAQKNPTAFYLCASNPTGFREKLFFGSGTQLSVL.

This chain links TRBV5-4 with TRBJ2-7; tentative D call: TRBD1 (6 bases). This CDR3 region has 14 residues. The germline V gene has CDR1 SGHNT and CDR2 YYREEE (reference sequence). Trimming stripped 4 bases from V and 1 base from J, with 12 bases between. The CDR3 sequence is CASSPTGRSYEQYF. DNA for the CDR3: TGTGCCAGCAGCCCGACAGGTCGTTCCTACGAGCAGTACTTC.

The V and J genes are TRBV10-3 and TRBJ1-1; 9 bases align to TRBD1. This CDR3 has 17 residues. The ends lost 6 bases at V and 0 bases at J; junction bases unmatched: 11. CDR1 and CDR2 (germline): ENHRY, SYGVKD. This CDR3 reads CAIRDAGTGLMNTEAFF. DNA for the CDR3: TGTGCCATCAGGGATGCCGGGACAGGGCTAATGAACACTGAAGCTTTCTTT.

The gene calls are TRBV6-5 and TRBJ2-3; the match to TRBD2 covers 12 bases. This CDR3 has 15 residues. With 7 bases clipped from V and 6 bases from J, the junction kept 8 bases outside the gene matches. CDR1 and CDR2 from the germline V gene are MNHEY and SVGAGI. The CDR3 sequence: CASKRLAGEGDTQYF. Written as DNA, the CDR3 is TGTGCCAGCAAAAGACTAGCGGGAGAAGGGGATACGCAGTATTTT.

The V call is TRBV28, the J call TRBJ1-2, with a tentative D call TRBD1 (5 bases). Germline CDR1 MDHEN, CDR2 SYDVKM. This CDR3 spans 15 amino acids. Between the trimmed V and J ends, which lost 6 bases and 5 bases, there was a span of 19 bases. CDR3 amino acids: CASRSSGRSLYGYTF. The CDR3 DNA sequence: TGTGCCAGCAGGTCTTCGGGACGGAGCCTTTATGGCTACACCTTC.

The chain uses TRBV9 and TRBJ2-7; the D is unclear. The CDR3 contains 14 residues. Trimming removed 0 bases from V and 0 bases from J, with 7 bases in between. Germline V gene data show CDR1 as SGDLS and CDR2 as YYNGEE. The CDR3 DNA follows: TGTGCCAGCAGCGTAGCAGCTGCCTCCTACGAGCAGTACTTC. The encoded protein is CASSVAAASYEQYF.

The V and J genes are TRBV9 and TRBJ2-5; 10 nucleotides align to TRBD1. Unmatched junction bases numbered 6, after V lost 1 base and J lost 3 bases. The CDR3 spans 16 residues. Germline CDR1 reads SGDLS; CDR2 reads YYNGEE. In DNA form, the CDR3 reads TGTGCCAGCAGCGTACCTAGACAGGGGGCTAAAGAGACCCAGTACTTC. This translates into CASSVPRQGAKETQYF.

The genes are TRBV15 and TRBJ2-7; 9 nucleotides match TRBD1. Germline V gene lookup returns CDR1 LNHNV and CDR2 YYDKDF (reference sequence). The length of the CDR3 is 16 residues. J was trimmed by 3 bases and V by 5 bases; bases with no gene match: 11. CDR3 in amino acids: CATSGATGTGYYEQYF. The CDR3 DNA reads TGTGCCACCAGCGGTGCCACCGGGACAGGGTACTACGAGCAGTACTTC.

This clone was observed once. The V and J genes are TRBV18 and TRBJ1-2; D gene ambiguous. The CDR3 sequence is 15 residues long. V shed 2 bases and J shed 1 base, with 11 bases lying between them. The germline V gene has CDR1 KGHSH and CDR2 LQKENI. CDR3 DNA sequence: TGTGCCAGCTCACCAACCGGTGGCAGTAACTATGGCTACACCTTC. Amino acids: CASSPTGGSNYGYTF.

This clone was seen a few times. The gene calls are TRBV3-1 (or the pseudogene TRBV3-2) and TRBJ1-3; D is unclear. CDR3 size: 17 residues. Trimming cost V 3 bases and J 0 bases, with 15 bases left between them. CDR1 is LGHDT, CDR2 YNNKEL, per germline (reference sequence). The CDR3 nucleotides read TGTGCCAGCAGCCACATTGCCGGCAGGTACTCTGGAAACACCATATATTTT. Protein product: CASSHIAGRYSGNTIYF.

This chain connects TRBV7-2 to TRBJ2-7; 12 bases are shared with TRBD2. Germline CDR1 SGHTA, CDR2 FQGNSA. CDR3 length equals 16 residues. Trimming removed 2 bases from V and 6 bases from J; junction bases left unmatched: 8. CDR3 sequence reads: CASSLRARTSGTEQYF. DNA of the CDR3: TGTGCCAGCAGCTTAAGGGCCAGGACTAGCGGGACCGAGCAGTACTTC.